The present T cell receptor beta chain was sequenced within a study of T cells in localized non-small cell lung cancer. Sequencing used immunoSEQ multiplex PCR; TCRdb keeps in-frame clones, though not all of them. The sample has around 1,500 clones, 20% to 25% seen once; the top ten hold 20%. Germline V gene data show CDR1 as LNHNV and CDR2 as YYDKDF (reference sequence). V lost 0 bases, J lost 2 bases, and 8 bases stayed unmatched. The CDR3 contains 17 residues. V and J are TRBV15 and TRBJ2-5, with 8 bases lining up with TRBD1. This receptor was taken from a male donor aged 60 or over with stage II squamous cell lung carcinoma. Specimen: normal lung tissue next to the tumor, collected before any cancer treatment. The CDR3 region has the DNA TGTGCCACCAGCAGAGATCCCGCAGGGGGCCGTCAAGAGACCCAGTACTTC. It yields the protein CATSRDPAGGRQETQYF.